The source of this T cell receptor (beta chain) is a study of blood T cell repertoires in COVID-19. Study summary: PBMCs, B-cell-depleted T cells, or T cells were the source of the cDNA or gDNA that made up the material.

The cohort comprised adults aged about 18 to 90 years residing in about 25 US areas. Cohorts were based on clinical histories the participants reported. CDR3 size: 16 residues. Losses at the gene ends were 2 bases for V and 1 base for J; bases not matched to a gene: 5. Germline CDR1 reads SGHTA; CDR2 reads FQGNSA. In the authors' workflow: Amplification with reference gene primers provided the estimates of nucleated cell counts. Assay: immunoSEQ multiplex PCR; the TCRdb copy retains only in-frame clones and omits some. The V and J calls and clone size were taken over from that table, and D and trimming were inferred from the DNA. Counted here are about 400,000 clones, more than 75% occurring once; the ten biggest clones make up over 0.9%.

V and J are TRBV7-2 and TRBJ2-5, with 9 bases fitting TRBD1. The material sequenced was PBMCs or T cells enriched from blood (not recorded which). The sequence derives from a woman in her 30s with acute COVID-19. The CDR3 loop is CASSLRGTGPQETQYF. CDR3 bases: TGTGCCAGCAGCTTACGAGGGACAGGGCCCCAAGAGACCCAGTACTTC.